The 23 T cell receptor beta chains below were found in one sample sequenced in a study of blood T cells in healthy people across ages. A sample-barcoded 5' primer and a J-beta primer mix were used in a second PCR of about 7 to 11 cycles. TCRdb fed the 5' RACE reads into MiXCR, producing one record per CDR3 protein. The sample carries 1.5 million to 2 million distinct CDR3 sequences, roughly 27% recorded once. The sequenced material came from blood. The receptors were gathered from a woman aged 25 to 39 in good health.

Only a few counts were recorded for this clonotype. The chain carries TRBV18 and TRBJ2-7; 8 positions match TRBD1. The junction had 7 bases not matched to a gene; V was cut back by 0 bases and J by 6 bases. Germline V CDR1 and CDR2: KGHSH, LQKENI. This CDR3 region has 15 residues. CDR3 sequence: CASSPPSQGASEQYF. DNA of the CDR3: TGTGCCAGCTCACCACCGTCTCAGGGGGCGAGCGAGCAGTACTTC.

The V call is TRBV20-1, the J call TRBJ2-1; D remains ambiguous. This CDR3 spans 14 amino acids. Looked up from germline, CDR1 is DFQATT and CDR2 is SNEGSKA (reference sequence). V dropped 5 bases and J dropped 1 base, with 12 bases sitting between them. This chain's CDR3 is CSAAARVSYNEQFF. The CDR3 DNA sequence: TGCAGTGCTGCGGCTAGAGTATCCTACAATGAGCAGTTCTTC.

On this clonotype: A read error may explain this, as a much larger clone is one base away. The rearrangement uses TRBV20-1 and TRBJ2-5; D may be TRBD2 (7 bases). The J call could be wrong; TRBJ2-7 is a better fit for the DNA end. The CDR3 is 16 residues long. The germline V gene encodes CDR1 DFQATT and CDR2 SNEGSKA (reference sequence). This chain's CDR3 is CSARGGEGVSCNEQYF. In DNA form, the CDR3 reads TGCAGTGCTAGAGGAGGGGAGGGGGTTTCCTGTAACGAGCAGTACTTC.

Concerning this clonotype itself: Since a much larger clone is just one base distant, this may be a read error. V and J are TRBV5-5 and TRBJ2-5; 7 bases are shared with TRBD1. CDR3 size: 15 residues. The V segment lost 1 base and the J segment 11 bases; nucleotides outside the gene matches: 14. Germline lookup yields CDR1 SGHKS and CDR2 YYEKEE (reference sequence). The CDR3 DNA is TGTGCCAGCAGCTTGCAGGGGGTGATCGACAATGAGCAGTACTTC. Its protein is CASSLQGVIDNEQYF. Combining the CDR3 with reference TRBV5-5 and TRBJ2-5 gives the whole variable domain DAGVTQSPTHLIKTRGQQVTLRCSPISGHKSVSWYQQVLGQGPQFIFQYYEKEERGRGNFPDRFSARQFPNYSSELNVNALLLGDSALYLCASSLQGVIDNEQYFGPGTRLLVL.

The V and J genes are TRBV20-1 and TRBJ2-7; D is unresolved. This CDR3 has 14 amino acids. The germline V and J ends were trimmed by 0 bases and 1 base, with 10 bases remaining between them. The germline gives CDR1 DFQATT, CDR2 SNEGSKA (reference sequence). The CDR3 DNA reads TGCAGTGCTAGAGATGGCCAGGAATCCTACGAGCAGTACTTC. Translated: CSARDGQESYEQYF.

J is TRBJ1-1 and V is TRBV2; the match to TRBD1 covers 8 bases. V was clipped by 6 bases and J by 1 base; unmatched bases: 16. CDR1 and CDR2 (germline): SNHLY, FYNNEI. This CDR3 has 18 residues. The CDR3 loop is CASRKRGTGGGGNTEAFF. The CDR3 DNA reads TGTGCCAGCAGGAAGCGGGGGACAGGAGGCGGCGGGAACACTGAAGCTTTCTTT.

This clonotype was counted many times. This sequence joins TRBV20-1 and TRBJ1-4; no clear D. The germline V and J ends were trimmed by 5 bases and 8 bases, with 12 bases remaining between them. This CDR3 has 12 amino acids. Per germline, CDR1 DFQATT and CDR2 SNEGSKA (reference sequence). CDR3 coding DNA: TGCAGTGCTGGCAGGTCCGGGGAAAAACTGTTTTTT. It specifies CSAGRSGEKLFF.

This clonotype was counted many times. The CDR3 region is CASSLSGLYEQYF. As DNA, the CDR3 is TGTGCCAGCAGTCTTAGCGGCCTCTACGAGCAGTACTTC. The V call is TRBV12-3 or TRBV12-4, the J call TRBJ2-7, with D perhaps TRBD2 (6 bases). Trimming removed 5 bases at V and 3 bases at J, with 11 bases between. The CDR3 has 13 residues.

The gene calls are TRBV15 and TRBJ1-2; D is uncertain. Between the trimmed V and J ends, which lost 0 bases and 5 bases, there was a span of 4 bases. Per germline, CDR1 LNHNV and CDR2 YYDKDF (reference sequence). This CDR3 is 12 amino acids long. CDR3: CATSRDGYGYTF. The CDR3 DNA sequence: TGTGCCACCAGCAGAGACGGATATGGCTACACCTTC.

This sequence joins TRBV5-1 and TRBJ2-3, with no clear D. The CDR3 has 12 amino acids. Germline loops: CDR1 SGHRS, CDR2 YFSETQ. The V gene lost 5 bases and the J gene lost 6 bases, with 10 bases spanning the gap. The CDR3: CASSAVRDTQYF. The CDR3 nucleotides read TGCGCCAGCAGTGCGGTCCGTGATACGCAGTATTTT.

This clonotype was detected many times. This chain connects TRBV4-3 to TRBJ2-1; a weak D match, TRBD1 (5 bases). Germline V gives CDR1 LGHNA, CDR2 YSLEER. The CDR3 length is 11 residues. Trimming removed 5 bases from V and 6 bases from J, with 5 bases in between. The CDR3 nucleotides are TGCGCCAGCAGCGGGGCCAATGAGCAGTTCTTC. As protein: CASSGANEQFF.

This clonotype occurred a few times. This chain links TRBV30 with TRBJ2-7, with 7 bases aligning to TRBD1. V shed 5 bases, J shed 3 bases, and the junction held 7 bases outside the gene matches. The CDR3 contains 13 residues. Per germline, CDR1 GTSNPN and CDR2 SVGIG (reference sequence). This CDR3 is CAWGTERFYEQYF. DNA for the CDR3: TGTGCCTGGGGGACAGAGAGATTCTACGAGCAGTACTTC.

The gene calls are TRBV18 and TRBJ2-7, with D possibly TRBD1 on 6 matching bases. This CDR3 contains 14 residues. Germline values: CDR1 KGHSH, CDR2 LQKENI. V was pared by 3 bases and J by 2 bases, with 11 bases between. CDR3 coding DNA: TGTGCCAGCTCACCGACGAGGGGGACCTACGAGCAGTACTTC. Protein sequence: CASSPTRGTYEQYF.

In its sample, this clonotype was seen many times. CDR3 sequence (DNA): TGTGCCAGCAGCTTTTTGGACAGACCCTACGAGCAGTACTTC. Its protein is CASSFLDRPYEQYF. The chain is built from TRBV7-2 and TRBJ2-7; a possible D gene is TRBD1 (6 bases). The CDR3 runs to 14 residues. CDR1 and CDR2 from the germline V gene are SGHTA and FQGNSA. Trimming left V 3 bases short and J 2 bases short, with 11 bases between.

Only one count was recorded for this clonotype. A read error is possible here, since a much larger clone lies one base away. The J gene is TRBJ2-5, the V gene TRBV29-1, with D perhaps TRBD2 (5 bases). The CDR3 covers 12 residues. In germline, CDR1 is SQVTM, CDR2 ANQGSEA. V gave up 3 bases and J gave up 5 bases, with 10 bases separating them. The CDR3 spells CSVDPSRETQYF. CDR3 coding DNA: TGCAGCGTTGATCCTAGCCGCGAGACCCAGTACTTC.

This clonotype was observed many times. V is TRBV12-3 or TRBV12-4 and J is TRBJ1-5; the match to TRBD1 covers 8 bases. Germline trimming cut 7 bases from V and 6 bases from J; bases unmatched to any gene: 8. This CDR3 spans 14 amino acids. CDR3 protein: CASIKQGVGQPQHF. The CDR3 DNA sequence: TGTGCCAGCATTAAACAGGGGGTCGGTCAGCCCCAGCATTTT.

CDR3 DNA: TGTGCCAGCAGCTTTGGACGGGAGGGCGGGACCCAGTACTTC. This sequence encodes CASSFGREGGTQYF. This chain links TRBV7-2 with TRBJ2-7; 8 positions agree with TRBD2. The DNA matches TRBJ2-5 better at its end, which makes the J call doubtful. The CDR3 covers 14 residues. CDR1 is SGHTA, CDR2 FQGNSA, per germline.

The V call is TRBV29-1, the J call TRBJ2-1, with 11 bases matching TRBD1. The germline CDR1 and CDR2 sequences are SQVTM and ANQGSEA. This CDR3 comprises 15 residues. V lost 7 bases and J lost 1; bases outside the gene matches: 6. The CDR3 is CSATGQGVSYNEQFF. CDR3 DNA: TGCAGCGCCACGGGACAGGGGGTTTCCTACAATGAGCAGTTCTTC.

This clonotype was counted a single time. CDR3: CASSLRQGLAKNIQYF. CDR3 DNA sequence: TGTGCCAGCAGTTTAAGACAGGGGCTAGCCAAAAACATTCAGTACTTC. The V and J genes are TRBV27 and TRBJ2-4; the match to TRBD1 covers 8 bases. Per the germline V gene, CDR1 is MNHEY and CDR2 is SMNVEV (reference sequence). Unmatched junction bases numbered 3, after V lost 2 bases and J lost 0 bases. The CDR3 length is 16 residues.

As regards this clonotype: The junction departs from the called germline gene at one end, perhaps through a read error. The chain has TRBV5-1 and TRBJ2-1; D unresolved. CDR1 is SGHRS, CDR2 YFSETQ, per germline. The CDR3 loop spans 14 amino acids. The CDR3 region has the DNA TGCGCCAGCAGCTTGGGGTCCTCCTACAAGGAGCAGTTCTTC. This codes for CASSLGSSYKEQFF. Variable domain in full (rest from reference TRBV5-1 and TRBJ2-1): KAGVTQTPRYLIKTRGQQVTLSCSPISGHRSVSWYQQTPGQGLQFLFEYFSETQRNKGNFPGRFSGRQFSNSRSEMNVSTLELGDSALYLCASSLGSSYKEQFFGPGTRLTVL.

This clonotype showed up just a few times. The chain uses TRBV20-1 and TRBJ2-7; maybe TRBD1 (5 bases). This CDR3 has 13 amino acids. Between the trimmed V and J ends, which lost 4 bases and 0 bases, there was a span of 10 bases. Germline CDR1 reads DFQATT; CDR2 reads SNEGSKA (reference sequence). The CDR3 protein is CSANRQSSYEQYF. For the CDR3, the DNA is TGCAGTGCTAACCGACAGAGCTCCTACGAGCAGTACTTC.

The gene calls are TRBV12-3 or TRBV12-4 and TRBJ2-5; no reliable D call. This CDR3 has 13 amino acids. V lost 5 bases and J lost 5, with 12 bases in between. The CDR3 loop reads CASSTRLGETQYF. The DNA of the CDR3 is TGTGCCAGCAGTACCCGGCTGGGCGAGACCCAGTACTTC.

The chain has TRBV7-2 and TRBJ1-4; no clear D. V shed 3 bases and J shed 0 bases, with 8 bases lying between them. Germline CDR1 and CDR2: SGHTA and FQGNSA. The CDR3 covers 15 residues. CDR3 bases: TGTGCCAGCAGCTTCGGAGTAGCAACTAATGAAAAACTGTTTTTT. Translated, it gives CASSFGVATNEKLFF.